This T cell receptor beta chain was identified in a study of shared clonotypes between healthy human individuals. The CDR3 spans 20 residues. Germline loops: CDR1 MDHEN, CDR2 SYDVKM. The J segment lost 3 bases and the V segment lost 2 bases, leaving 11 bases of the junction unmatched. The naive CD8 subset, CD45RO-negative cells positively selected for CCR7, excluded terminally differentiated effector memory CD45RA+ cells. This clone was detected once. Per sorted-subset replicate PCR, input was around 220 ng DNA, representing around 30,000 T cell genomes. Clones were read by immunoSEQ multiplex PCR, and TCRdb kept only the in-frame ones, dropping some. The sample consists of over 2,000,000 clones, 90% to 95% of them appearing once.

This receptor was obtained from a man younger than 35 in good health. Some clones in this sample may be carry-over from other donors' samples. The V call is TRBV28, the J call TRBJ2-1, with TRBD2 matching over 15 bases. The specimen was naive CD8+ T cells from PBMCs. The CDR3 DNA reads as TGTGCCAGCAGTTTAACTTCAGAGGGACTAGCGGGAGGCCTCTACAATGAGCAGTTCTTC. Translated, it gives CASSLTSEGLAGGLYNEQFF.